This TCR beta chain was sequenced in a study of post-analysis software for immune sequencing data. General study points: Batch-mates among the samples co-clustered strongly by F measure. Controls significantly exceeded multiple sclerosis patients in normalized Chao1 diversity. In patients, a few TRBV segments were more frequent than in controls, with TRBV5-6, TRBV5-1 and TRBV20-1 among them.

This clonotype was seen only a few times. Its antigen is not identified. This CDR3 spans 16 amino acids. Trimming cost V 3 bases and J 0 bases; bases outside gene matches: 6. Germline CDR1 DFQATT, CDR2 SNEGSKA (reference sequence). TCR beta cDNA libraries had unique molecular identifiers. Each CDR3 protein gets one entry after TCRdb re-called the PCR reads with MiXCR. Of 380,000 or so distinct CDR3 sequences in the sample, about a third were seen once. Sequencing was carried out using blood. The chain has TRBV20-1 and TRBJ2-1; TRBD2 aligns across 9 bases. This sequence originates from a girl under 18 with multiple sclerosis. This CDR3 is CSASPPRGGSYNEQFF. DNA for the CDR3: TGCAGTGCTAGCCCGCCGCGGGGGGGCTCCTACAATGAGCAGTTCTTC.